This is a list of T cell receptor beta chains from one sample in a study of long-term antiretroviral therapy in people with HIV. TCRdb's copy holds only in-frame clones and misses some; the assay was immunoSEQ multiplex PCR. The repertoire has some 18,000 clones, 87% of them found once; the top ten carry over 4%. Sample: unsorted PBMCs, taken 2.1 years after starting antiretroviral therapy. Receptor source: a young man with HIV. The CDR3 runs from the conserved cysteine through the conserved F or W. Fields, in order: V gene, clone size, J gene, D gene, CDR3 DNA, CDR3 protein. D genes are given only for firm matches. Clone size is given for some rows only: seen once, a few or many times, or a class if the clone is expanded.

TRBV19,once,TRBJ1-1,-,TGTGCCAGTAGTATTAAGGGGTCCACTGAAGCTTTCTTT,CASSIKGSTEAFF
TRBV7-9,few,TRBJ2-7,TRBD2,TGTGCCAGCAGCTCCATGACTAGCGGGGGCGAGCAGTACTTC,CASSSMTSGGEQYF
TRBV4-3,-,TRBJ1-5,-,TGCGCCAGCAGCCCCTACAGGGACCGCAATCAGCCCCAGCATTTT,CASSPYRDRNQPQHF
TRBV9,-,TRBJ1-1,-,TGTGCCAGCAGCGTAGAGTGGACAGCTCCCGAAGCTTTCTTT,CASSVEWTAPEAFF
TRBV7-8,-,TRBJ2-6,-,TGTGCCAGCAGCTTCAATGGGAGGACGGTTTCCTCGGGGGCCAACGTCCTGACTTTC,CASSFNGRTVSSGANVLTF
TRBV2,-,TRBJ2-7,-,TGTGCCAGCAGTGGACAGTACGAGCAGTACTTC,CASSGQYEQYF
TRBV9,-,TRBJ1-6,-,TGTGCCAGCAGCGTAGGAAATCTCCTGGGGCCCCTCCACTTT,CASSVGNLLGPLHF
TRBV5-1,-,TRBJ2-7,TRBD1,TGCGCCAGCAGGCTAAGACAGGGGAACGACGAGCAGTACTTC,CASRLRQGNDEQYF
TRBV19,-,TRBJ2-7,-,TGTGCCAGTAGTCGTAACGGGGACGCCTACGAGCAGTACTTC,CASSRNGDAYEQYF
TRBV27,few,TRBJ2-7,TRBD1,TGTGCCAGCAGTCCGGGACAGGGGTACGGCGAGCAGTACTTC,CASSPGQGYGEQYF
TRBV18,-,TRBJ1-1,-,TGTGCCAGCTCACCCTTTGGCAGCAGGAACACTGAAGCTTTCTTT,CASSPFGSRNTEAFF
TRBV7-9,-,TRBJ2-7,-,TGTGCCAGCAGACCAATCGGGGGCGCCTACGAGCAGTACTTC,CASRPIGGAYEQYF
TRBV5-5,-,TRBJ2-5,-,TGTGCCAGCAGCCCCCCTAGCGTCCAAGAGACCCAGTACTTC,CASSPPSVQETQYF